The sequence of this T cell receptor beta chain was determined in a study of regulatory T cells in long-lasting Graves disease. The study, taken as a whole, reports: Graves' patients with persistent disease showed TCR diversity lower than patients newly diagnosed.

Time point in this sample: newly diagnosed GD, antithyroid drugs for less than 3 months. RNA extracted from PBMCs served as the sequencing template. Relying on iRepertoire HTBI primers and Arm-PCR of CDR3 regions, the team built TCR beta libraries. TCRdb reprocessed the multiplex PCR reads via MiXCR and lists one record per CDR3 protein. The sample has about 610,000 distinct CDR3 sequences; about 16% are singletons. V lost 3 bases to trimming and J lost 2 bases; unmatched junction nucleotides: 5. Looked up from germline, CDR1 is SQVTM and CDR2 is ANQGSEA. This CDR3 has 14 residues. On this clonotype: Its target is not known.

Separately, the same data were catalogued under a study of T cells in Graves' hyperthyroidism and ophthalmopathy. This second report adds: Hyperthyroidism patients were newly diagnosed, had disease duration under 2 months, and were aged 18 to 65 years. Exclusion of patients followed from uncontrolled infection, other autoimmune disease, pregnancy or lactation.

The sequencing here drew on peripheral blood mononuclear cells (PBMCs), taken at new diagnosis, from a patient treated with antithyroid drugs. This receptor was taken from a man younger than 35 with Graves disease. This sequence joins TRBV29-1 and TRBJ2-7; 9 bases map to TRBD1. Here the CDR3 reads CSVEGQGPTYEQYF. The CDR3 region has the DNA TGCAGCGTTGAGGGACAGGGTCCCACCTACGAGCAGTACTTC.